A single sample gave rise to the 24 T cell receptor beta chains below, sequenced in a study of T cell responses to AZD1222 COVID-19 vaccine. The assay was immunoSEQ multiplex PCR, and TCRdb's table has in-frame clones only and misses some. Of 95,000 to 150,000 clones listed, around 90% were seen once; the top ten hold 4% to 4.5%. The sequencing here drew on peripheral blood, taken 28 days after the second dose of the MenACWY control vaccine. The receptors here all came from an adult who received the MenACWY meningococcal vaccine as a control.

The rearrangement joins TRBV10-1 to TRBJ1-1; D not certain. This CDR3 spans 14 amino acids. The V and J ends lost 6 bases and 4 bases respectively, with 15 bases between them. CDR1 and CDR2 (germline): WNHNN, SYGVQD (reference sequence). In DNA, the CDR3 is TGCGCCAGCAGGCCCTCGAGGGTGGGCACTGAAGCTTTCTTT. Translating gives CASRPSRVGTEAFF.

The chain couples TRBV5-4 to TRBJ2-7; TRBD1 aligns across 8 bases. V was clipped by 3 bases and J by 6 bases; unmatched bases: 8. The length of the CDR3 is 14 residues. Germline V lookup: CDR1 SGHNT, CDR2 YYREEE (reference sequence). CDR3 sequence reads: CASSSRQGLAEQYV. CDR3 in DNA: TGTGCCAGCAGCTCGCGACAGGGGTTGGCCGAGCAGTACGTC.

The J gene is TRBJ2-1, the V gene TRBV27; D not certain. The germline V and J ends were trimmed by 3 bases and 7 bases, with 19 bases remaining between them. Germline V lookup: CDR1 MNHEY, CDR2 SMNVEV (reference sequence). The CDR3 runs to 16 residues. CDR3 loop: CASSFDLARIGNEQFF. CDR3 DNA: TGTGCCAGCAGTTTTGACCTGGCTAGGATCGGTAATGAGCAGTTCTTC.

The chain joins TRBV4-2 to TRBJ1-1; D unresolved. Germline V lookup: CDR1 LGHNA, CDR2 YNFKEQ. V was trimmed by 0 bases and J by 2 bases, leaving 16 bases between them. The length of the CDR3 is 17 residues. The DNA of the CDR3 is TGTGCCAGCAGCCAAGATTCTCCATGGCGTCCCAACACTGAAGCTTTCTTT. Translating it yields CASSQDSPWRPNTEAFF.

This chain links TRBV5-5 with TRBJ2-7; perhaps TRBD1 as D (6 bases). Germline V gene lookup returns CDR1 SGHKS and CDR2 YYEKEE (reference sequence). The CDR3 is 14 residues long. V dropped 0 bases and J dropped 0 bases, with 7 bases sitting between them. The CDR3 loop is CASSLGDTSYEQYV. The CDR3 DNA reads TGTGCCAGCAGCTTGGGGGACACCTCCTACGAGCAGTACGTC.

The V call is TRBV7-6, the J call TRBJ1-4; no definite D call. CDR1 and CDR2 from the germline V gene are SGHVS and FNYEAQ. This CDR3 has 17 amino acids. The ends were cut back, 0 bases at V and 3 bases at J, with 14 bases in the middle. The CDR3 region is CASSLAETDVANEKLFF. DNA of the CDR3: TGTGCCAGCAGCTTAGCGGAGACTGATGTAGCTAATGAAAAACTGTTTTTT.

V is TRBV15 and J is TRBJ1-5; D perhaps matches TRBD1 (5 bases). CDR1 LNHNV and CDR2 YYDKDF come from the germline V gene (reference sequence). Deletions cut 4 bases from V and 2 bases from J, with 12 bases between. This CDR3 has 15 amino acids. The CDR3 region is CATSMTQGGNQPQHF. The CDR3 region has the DNA TGTGCCACCAGCATGACTCAGGGCGGCAATCAGCCCCAGCATTTT.

V is TRBV30 and J is TRBJ2-1; D remains ambiguous. Trimming took off 0 bases at V and 6 bases at J, with 6 bases between the two ends. The CDR3 totals 12 residues. Germline loops: CDR1 GTSNPN, CDR2 SVGIG (reference sequence). Written as DNA, the CDR3 is TGTGCCTGGAGTGTAGCCCCCAATGAGCAGTTCTTC. Translated, it gives CAWSVAPNEQFF. Based on the CDR3 plus reference TRBV30 and TRBJ2-1, the full variable domain is SQTIHQWPATLVQPVGSPLSLECTVEGTSNPNLYWYRQAAGRGLQLLFYSVGIGQISSEVPQNLSASRPQDRQFILSSKKLLLSDSGFYLCAWSVAPNEQFFGPGTRLTVL.

The rearrangement joins TRBV15 to TRBJ2-7; possible D gene TRBD1, 5 bases. Germline V gene data show CDR1 as LNHNV and CDR2 as YYDKDF (reference sequence). The CDR3 consists of 15 residues. Deletions cut 3 bases from V and 0 bases from J, with 12 bases between. This CDR3 reads CATSSRDSLSYEQYF. CDR3 bases: TGTGCCACCAGCAGTCGAGACAGCCTCTCCTACGAGCAGTACTTC.

A few counts support this clone. The chain carries TRBV12-3 or TRBV12-4 and TRBJ1-2; D gene uncertain. Trimming cost V 6 bases and J 1 base, with 9 bases left between them. CDR3 length: 13 amino acids. Here the CDR3 DNA reads TGTGCCAGCAGGGACCCTTTTAACTATGGCTACACCTTC. Its translation: CASRDPFNYGYTF.

The chain uses TRBV19 and TRBJ2-1; maybe TRBD2 (6 bases). The CDR3 length is 12 residues. The germline V gene encodes CDR1 LNHDA and CDR2 SQIVND (reference sequence). Trimming pared 11 bases from V and 1 base from J, leaving 9 bases between. CDR3 loop: CAVGGSYNEQFF. The CDR3 DNA follows: TGTGCCGTTGGGGGGTCCTACAATGAGCAGTTCTTC.

The chain links TRBV28 to TRBJ2-5; 8 positions agree with TRBD1. Germline V gene lookup returns CDR1 MDHEN and CDR2 SYDVKM. CDR3 size: 18 residues. Trimming took 5 bases from V and 2 from J; bases not matched to a gene: 16. The CDR3 protein is CASSPTIMGQAFQETQYF. In nucleotides, the CDR3 is TGTGCCAGCAGTCCAACCATTATGGGACAGGCCTTTCAAGAGACCCAGTACTTC.

The chain uses TRBV11-2 and TRBJ1-2; the D is unclear. V was trimmed by 1 base and J by 0 bases, leaving 21 bases between them. Germline CDR1 SGHAT, CDR2 FQNNGV. The CDR3 length is 19 residues. The CDR3 protein is CASSLVVGGRDFANYGYTF. CDR3 DNA sequence: TGTGCCAGCAGCTTAGTGGTTGGAGGCAGAGACTTTGCTAACTATGGCTACACCTTC.

The chain combines TRBV18 with TRBJ2-2; 9 bases are shared with TRBD1. The ends lost 3 bases at V and 6 bases at J; junction bases unmatched: 11. Germline CDR1 reads KGHSH; CDR2 reads LQKENI. The CDR3 has 17 amino acids. CDR3 sequence reads: CASSPNPGTGSSGELFF. CDR3 coding DNA: TGTGCCAGCTCACCTAATCCCGGGACAGGGTCCTCCGGGGAGCTGTTTTTT.

This chain links TRBV28 with TRBJ2-3; TRBD1 matches 7 bases. Trimming took 8 bases from V and 0 from J; bases not matched to a gene: 5. Germline V gene lookup returns CDR1 MDHEN and CDR2 SYDVKM. The length of the CDR3 is 14 residues. This CDR3 is CASQGTASTDTQYF. The CDR3 region has the DNA TGTGCCAGCCAAGGGACAGCTAGCACAGATACGCAGTATTTT.

V and J are TRBV21-1 and TRBJ1-2; TRBD1, the table's D call, was not compared with the DNA. TRBV21-1 is designated a pseudogene. CDR3 size: 16 residues. In DNA form, the CDR3 reads TGTGCCAGCAGCAAAGGAGCCGGACAGGGGGGTTATGGCTACACCTTC. Protein product: CASSKGAGQGGYGYTF.

The gene calls are TRBV5-1 and TRBJ1-2; 9 bases match TRBD1. Germline loops: CDR1 SGHRS, CDR2 YFSETQ. V shed 3 bases, J shed 5 bases, and the junction held 5 bases outside the gene matches. The CDR3 contains 14 residues. The CDR3 nucleotides are TGCGCCAGCAGCTGGTCGGGACAGGGTTATGGCTACACCTTC. This translates into CASSWSGQGYGYTF.

This clone was counted a single time. The chain recombines TRBV11-1 with TRBJ1-4; no clear D. CDR1 is SGHAT, CDR2 FQDESV, per germline (reference sequence). The CDR3 has 15 amino acids. V was trimmed by 5 bases and J by 0 bases, leaving 10 bases between them. The CDR3, as DNA: TGTGCCAGCAGCATCGACCATGCAACTAATGAAAAACTGTTTTTT. Protein product: CASSIDHATNEKLFF.

The chain couples TRBV6-2 or TRBV6-3 to TRBJ2-2, with D unresolved. V lost 2 bases, J lost 1 base, and 2 bases lay in between. The CDR3 loop spans 13 amino acids. The germline gives CDR1 MNHEY, CDR2 SVGEGT. CDR3 residues: CASSYLNTGELFF. CDR3 coding DNA: TGTGCCAGCAGTTACCTGAACACCGGGGAGCTGTTTTTT.

The chain uses TRBV28 and TRBJ1-6; maybe TRBD1 (5 bases). CDR1 MDHEN and CDR2 SYDVKM come from the germline V gene. The CDR3 sequence is 17 residues long. V lost 10 bases to trimming and J lost 5 bases, with 24 bases between them. The CDR3 DNA reads as TGTGCCACCATCGCCCCTTTCGGGACCCTAGATAATTCACCCCTCCACTTT. The encoded protein is CATIAPFGTLDNSPLHF.

This clone was observed a few times. The chain uses TRBV11-3 and TRBJ2-7, with TRBD2 identical over 12 bases. The CDR3 is 15 amino acids. Per germline, CDR1 SGHNT and CDR2 YENEEA. Unmatched junction bases numbered 2, after V lost 4 bases and J lost 1 base. Written as DNA, the CDR3 is TGTGCCAGCAGCTACGGGACTAGCGGGTCCTACGAGCAGTACTTC. Amino acids: CASSYGTSGSYEQYF.

The chain recombines TRBV5-1 with TRBJ2-1, with D perhaps matching TRBD2 (6 bases). V shed 0 bases and J shed 5 bases, with 12 bases lying between them. The CDR3 consists of 15 residues. CDR1 and CDR2 from the germline V gene are SGHRS and YFSETQ. The CDR3 DNA follows: TGCGCCAGCAGCTTGGTGGTGGGAGGAGACAATGAGCAGTTCTTC. Its translation: CASSLVVGGDNEQFF.

This chain uses TRBV21-1 with TRBJ1-2; TRBD1 is the table's D call, not checked against the DNA. TRBV21-1 is recorded as a pseudogene. The CDR3 length is 13 residues. For the CDR3, the DNA is TGTGCCAGCAGCCTTAGGACAGGGGTGAGCTACACCTTC. Encoded protein: CASSLRTGVSYTF.

The genes are TRBV27 and TRBJ1-5; 9 nucleotides agree with TRBD1. The length of the CDR3 is 15 residues. The J segment lost 6 bases and the V segment lost 2 bases, leaving 5 bases of the junction unmatched. CDR1 MNHEY and CDR2 SMNVEV come from the germline V gene (reference sequence). CDR3 loop: CASSLGTGTGQPQHF. The CDR3 nucleotides read TGTGCCAGCAGTTTAGGGACAGGGACGGGTCAGCCCCAGCATTTT.